One sample yielded the 17 T cell receptor beta chains listed below, sequenced in a study of cytomegalovirus exposure and HLA in healthy donors. Generated by immunoSEQ multiplex PCR, the TCRdb table keeps only in-frame clones and is missing some. The repertoire holds about 360,000 clones, with around 86% as singletons. The sequenced material came from PBMCs. The receptors were sampled from a woman under 30 in good health and CMV-seronegative.

J is TRBJ2-3 and V is TRBV5-6; D is ambiguous. Trimming took 1 base from V and 4 from J, leaving 7 bases between them. The CDR3 is 13 amino acids. Germline values: CDR1 SGHDT, CDR2 YYEEEE. The CDR3 DNA is TGTGCCAGCAGCTTGAACAGTGCAGATACGCAGTATTTT. Translated: CASSLNSADTQYF.

The chain employs TRBV5-1 and TRBJ2-2, with no clear D. This CDR3 is 14 amino acids long. Between the trimmed V and J ends, which lost 0 bases and 4 bases, there was a span of 7 bases. The germline gives CDR1 SGHRS, CDR2 YFSETQ. The CDR3 DNA reads as TGCGCCAGCAGCTTGGCCCCCATCACCGGGGAGCTGTTTTTT. Its protein product is CASSLAPITGELFF. Variable domain in full (rest from reference TRBV5-1 and TRBJ2-2): KAGVTQTPRYLIKTRGQQVTLSCSPISGHRSVSWYQQTPGQGLQFLFEYFSETQRNKGNFPGRFSGRQFSNSRSEMNVSTLELGDSALYLCASSLAPITGELFFGEGSRLTVL.

V gene TRBV7-8 combines with J gene TRBJ2-2; weak D call: TRBD2 (6 bases). Trimming cost V 7 bases and J 7 bases, with 10 bases left between them. The CDR3 length is 12 residues. Germline assignment: CDR1 SGHVS and CDR2 FQNEAQ. As DNA, the CDR3 is TGTGCCAGCATCCGCGGGAACGGGGAGCTGTTTTTT. Its translation is CASIRGNGELFF.

V and J are TRBV2 and TRBJ1-4; no clear D. This CDR3 is 13 amino acids long. Germline assignment: CDR1 SNHLY and CDR2 FYNNEI. Trimming pared 2 bases from V and 10 bases from J, leaving 11 bases between. CDR3 in amino acids: CASSENLFRKLFF. DNA of the CDR3: TGTGCCAGCAGTGAAAATCTATTCCGAAAACTGTTTTTT.

The chain is built from TRBV5-6 and TRBJ2-3; D gene uncertain. The V and J ends lost 0 bases and 2 bases respectively, with 4 bases between them. Germline V gene data show CDR1 as SGHDT and CDR2 as YYEEEE. The CDR3 length is 13 residues. The CDR3 nucleotides read TGTGCCAGCAGCTTGGGGCCCACAGATACGCAGTATTTT. Protein sequence: CASSLGPTDTQYF.

The chain employs TRBV27 and TRBJ2-1; 11 bases align to TRBD1. Germline lookup yields CDR1 MNHEY and CDR2 SMNVEV (reference sequence). Trimming removed 6 bases from V and 4 bases from J; junction bases left unmatched: 5. The CDR3 consists of 15 residues. The CDR3: CASRRDRGSYNEQFF. Written as DNA, the CDR3 is TGTGCCAGCAGGAGGGACAGGGGGTCTTACAATGAGCAGTTCTTC.

The rearrangement uses TRBV27 and TRBJ2-6, with 7 positions matching TRBD2. CDR3 length: 18 residues. Germline lookup yields CDR1 MNHEY and CDR2 SMNVEV (reference sequence). V was clipped by 7 bases and J by 2 bases; unmatched bases: 14. In DNA, the CDR3 is TGTGCCAGCACTTCGGGAGGATTGACTCTCCCTGGGGCCAACGTCCTGACTTTC. Translation gives CASTSGGLTLPGANVLTF.

A single count supports this clone. This chain links TRBV6-1 with TRBJ1-2, with D possibly being TRBD1 (6 bases). Germline loops: CDR1 MNHNS, CDR2 SASEGT. Trimming pared 2 bases from V and 8 bases from J, leaving 12 bases between. There are 13 residues in the CDR3. As DNA, the CDR3 is TGTGCCAGCAGTGAACAACAGGGTGCCGGCTACACCTTC. It is translated as CASSEQQGAGYTF.

V is TRBV29-1 and J is TRBJ2-5, with D perhaps matching TRBD2 (5 bases). V shed 1 base and J shed 2 bases, with 8 bases lying between them. Germline V gene lookup returns CDR1 SQVTM and CDR2 ANQGSEA. The CDR3 loop spans 13 amino acids. The CDR3 region is CSVEGGRQETQYF. CDR3 nucleotides: TGCAGCGTTGAAGGAGGGAGACAAGAGACCCAGTACTTC.

V and J are TRBV5-1 and TRBJ2-7, with 12 bases aligning to TRBD1. V gave up 4 bases and J gave up 2 bases; unmatched junction bases: 7. The CDR3 runs to 16 residues. Germline-derived CDR1 and CDR2 are SGHRS and YFSETQ. The CDR3 sequence: CASSPGTGGAPYEQYF. CDR3 sequence (DNA): TGCGCCAGCAGCCCAGGGACAGGGGGCGCCCCCTACGAGCAGTACTTC.

The V call is TRBV5-5, the J call TRBJ1-5, with 7 positions matching TRBD1. Unmatched junction bases numbered 6, after V lost 3 bases and J lost 6 bases. Germline CDR1 is SGHKS and CDR2 is YYEKEE (reference sequence). This CDR3 has 14 residues. CDR3 residues: CASSSYRGGQPQHF. CDR3 nucleotide sequence: TGTGCCAGCAGCTCGTACAGGGGAGGTCAGCCCCAGCATTTT.

The J gene is TRBJ1-2, the V gene TRBV6-6; 8 nucleotides agree with TRBD1. The CDR3 extends over 16 amino acids. The J segment lost 0 bases and the V segment lost 6 bases, leaving 9 bases of the junction unmatched. Germline assignment: CDR1 MNHNY and CDR2 SVGAGI (reference sequence). The CDR3 bases are TGTGCCAGCAGGGAGACAGGGGAGGGGGCTAACTATGGCTACACCTTC. It is translated as CASRETGEGANYGYTF.

This chain connects TRBV29-1 to TRBJ2-5, with 11 bases that match TRBD2. Losses at the gene ends were 2 bases for V and 4 bases for J; bases not matched to a gene: 3. The CDR3 loop spans 14 amino acids. In germline, CDR1 is SQVTM, CDR2 ANQGSEA. CDR3 sequence reads: CSVENGLAGETQYF. The CDR3 nucleotides are TGCAGCGTTGAAAACGGACTAGCGGGAGAGACCCAGTACTTC.

The chain recombines TRBV27 with TRBJ2-1; weak D call: TRBD2 (6 bases). Germline V gene lookup returns CDR1 MNHEY and CDR2 SMNVEV (reference sequence). This CDR3 is 16 amino acids long. V lost 3 bases and J lost 3, with 15 bases in between. In DNA form, the CDR3 reads TGTGCCAGCAGTTTGCGGGGAACGGTAGACTACAATGAGCAGTTCTTC. Translation: CASSLRGTVDYNEQFF.

The gene calls are TRBV5-1 and TRBJ2-3; D unclear. Germline values: CDR1 SGHRS, CDR2 YFSETQ. Trimming cost V 0 bases and J 4 bases, with 9 bases left between them. CDR3 length: 14 amino acids. The chain's CDR3 is CASSLEAGPDTQYF. The CDR3 DNA sequence: TGCGCCAGCAGCTTGGAGGCAGGCCCAGATACGCAGTATTTT.

This clone was seen more than once but under ten times. The rearrangement joins TRBV18 to TRBJ2-3; D gene unclear. V lost 5 bases and J lost 0, with 6 bases in between. The CDR3 totals 13 residues. In germline, CDR1 is KGHSH, CDR2 LQKENI. For the CDR3, the DNA is TGTGCCAGCTCATCCCTTAGCACAGATACGCAGTATTTT. This encodes CASSSLSTDTQYF. Drawing the rest from reference TRBV18 and TRBJ2-3, the complete variable domain is NAGVMQNPRHLVRRRGQEARLRCSPMKGHSHVYWYRQLPEEGLKFMVYLQKENIIDESGMPKERFSAEFPKEGPSILRIQQVVRGDSAAYFCASSSLSTDTQYFGPGTRLTVL.

J is TRBJ2-3 and V is TRBV2; D unresolved. CDR1 and CDR2 from the germline V gene are SNHLY and FYNNEI. V was cut by 6 bases and J by 6 bases, with 16 bases left in between. This CDR3 is built from 14 residues. The CDR3 coding sequence is TGTGCCAGCAGCGATTCGCTCCCGGGTGATACGCAGTATTTT. It codes for CASSDSLPGDTQYF.